The entry that follows covers one T cell receptor beta chain sequence. Its antigen is currently unknown. The data derive from a study of OX40 agonist ivuxolimab in advanced cancers. Across the study: Patients enrolled in dose escalation were diagnosed with hepatocellular carcinoma, melanoma, renal cell or head and neck cancer. Partial responses were achieved by three patients: one hepatocellular carcinoma, two cutaneous melanoma.

Study results and limitations: Partial responders dosed at 0.1-3.0 mg/kg displayed clonal expansion ranking among the lowest.

CDR3 size: 16 residues. Germline CDR1 LNHDA, CDR2 SQIVND (reference sequence). V trimming: 6 bases; J trimming: 2 bases; junction bases outside the gene matches: 8. Some clones are missing from TCRdb's copy, which holds only in-frame ones; the method was immunoSEQ multiplex PCR. The data show roughly 100,000 clones, approximately 80% seen once. This sequence joins TRBV19 and TRBJ1-4; 8 nucleotides align to TRBD1. The specimen was CD4+ or CD8+ T cells sorted from blood, collected in a trial of the OX40 agonist ivuxolimab. The receptor was isolated from an adult with an advanced solid tumor such as melanoma, head and neck, liver or kidney cancer. The CDR3 bases are TGTGCCAGTAGAGGAACAGGGGGTTATACTAATGAAAAACTGTTTTTT. This translates into CASRGTGGYTNEKLFF.